This T cell receptor (beta chain) is from a study of T cell repertoires in cytomegalovirus infection. Study as a whole: Indications came from public TCR beta signatures; they pointed to CMV infection and to a matching HLA type.

J was trimmed by 5 bases and V by 5 bases; bases with no gene match: 3. CDR1 and CDR2 from the germline V gene are SGHTA and FQGNSA. There are 13 residues in the CDR3. TCRdb itself ran the reads through MiXCR, one entry per CDR3 protein. Of 110,000 or so distinct CDR3 sequences listed, over 25% are singletons. In regard to this clonotype: Its specificity is not known.

Sequencing used CD8+ T cells from cultured PBMCs, obtained from culture after CMV antigen stimulation. The receptor's source is a human donor in good health (CMV status not recorded). Some clones in this sample may be carry-over from other donors' samples. The chain carries TRBV7-2 and TRBJ1-5; TRBD1 aligns across 7 bases. The CDR3 DNA reads as TGTGCCAGCAGCCTCGGGACAGATCAGCCCCAGCATTTT. This encodes CASSLGTDQPQHF. Supplemented by reference TRBV7-2 and TRBJ1-5, the full variable domain reads GAGVSQSPSNKVTEKGKDVELRCDPISGHTALYWYRQSLGQGLEFLIYFQGNSAPDKSGLPSDRFSAERTGGSVSTLTIQRTQQEDSAVYLCASSLGTDQPQHFGDGTRLSIL.